Listed below are T cell receptor beta chains from one sample, sequenced in a study of blood T cell repertoires in COVID-19. Generated by immunoSEQ multiplex PCR, the TCRdb table keeps only in-frame clones and is missing some. The top ten hold roughly 2.7% of the sample, which has 90,000 to 150,000 clones, 70% to 80% seen once. The specimen was peripheral blood. The receptors stem from a man aged 50 to 60 with acute or convalescent COVID-19. CDR3s include the opening cysteine and the closing phenylalanine or tryptophan. Each record gives: V gene, D gene, clone size, J gene, CDR3 protein, CDR3 DNA. D genes are given only for firm matches. Some rows have no size entry. The others give once, few or many, or a class for an expanded clone.

TRBV6-5,.,.,TRBJ1-3,CASSYSQGPAGNTIYF,TGTGCCAGCAGTTACTCCCAGGGGCCAGCTGGAAACACCATATATTTT
TRBV2,.,many,TRBJ2-7,CASSEPRDTPYEQYF,TGTGCCAGCAGTGAACCCCGGGACACACCCTACGAGCAGTACTTC
TRBV28,.,.,TRBJ2-7,CASSGTRSYEQYF,TGTGCCAGTTCCGGGACTCGCTCCTACGAGCAGTACTTC
TRBV7-9,TRBD1,.,TRBJ1-6,CASSSSGGRNSPLHF,TGTGCCAGCAGCTCCTCAGGGGGGAGAAATTCACCCCTCCACTTT
TRBV7-9,.,once,TRBJ1-3,CASSPPGLARGNTIYF,TGTGCCAGCAGCCCCCCAGGGCTGGCCAGGGGAAACACCATATATTTT
TRBV19,.,.,TRBJ1-4,CASSKTGPAVEKLFF,TGTGCCAGTAGTAAAACAGGGCCAGCTGTTGAAAAACTGTTTTTT
TRBV4-2,TRBD1,.,TRBJ2-6,CASSQEGAGGHSGANVLTF,TGTGCCAGCAGCCAAGAGGGGGCAGGGGGCCACTCTGGGGCCAACGTCCTGACTTTC
TRBV11-2,TRBD1,.,TRBJ2-7,CASSLGGQGDEQYF,TGTGCCAGCAGCTTAGGGGGACAGGGCGACGAGCAGTACTTC
TRBV20-1,.,.,TRBJ2-7,CSASNSLTQGYEQYF,TGCAGTGCTAGTAATAGTCTTACACAGGGCTACGAGCAGTACTTC
TRBV18,TRBD2,.,TRBJ2-7,CASSPGLAGGHYYEQYF,TGTGCCAGCTCACCGGGACTAGCGGGAGGGCATTACTACGAGCAGTACTTC
TRBV12-3/TRBV12-4,.,.,TRBJ2-4,CASTLDSQGIQYF,TGTGCCAGCACCCTAGACAGTCAGGGCATTCAGTACTTC
TRBV6-2/TRBV6-3,TRBD1,few,TRBJ1-1,CASSPDRAIGYTEAFF,TGTGCCAGCAGCCCGGACAGGGCTATAGGGTACACTGAAGCTTTCTTT
TRBV5-4,.,few,TRBJ2-7,CASSLAPPEMQYF,TGTGCCAGCAGCTTGGCCCCGCCCGAGATGCAGTACTTC
TRBV28,.,.,TRBJ1-6,CASSSTHAGSPLHF,TGTGCCAGCAGCTCCACCCACGCGGGTTCACCCCTCCACTTT
TRBV7-9,TRBD2,.,TRBJ2-2,CASSSRTSGTVGELFF,TGTGCCAGCAGCTCCAGGACTAGCGGGACGGTCGGGGAGCTGTTTTTT
TRBV7-9,.,.,TRBJ2-1,CASSPAVGDNEQFF,TGTGCCAGCAGCCCCGCTGTGGGAGACAATGAGCAGTTCTTC
TRBV2,.,.,TRBJ1-5,CASSGGPSGQPQHF,TGTGCCAGCAGTGGAGGCCCCTCAGGGCAGCCCCAGCATTTT
TRBV7-8,.,.,TRBJ1-6,CASSPNRSPLHF,TGTGCCAGCAGCCCCAACAGGTCACCCCTCCACTTT
TRBV7-9,TRBD1,.,TRBJ1-1,CASSLKTGLNTEAFF,TGTGCCAGCAGCTTGAAGACAGGGCTGAACACTGAAGCTTTCTTT